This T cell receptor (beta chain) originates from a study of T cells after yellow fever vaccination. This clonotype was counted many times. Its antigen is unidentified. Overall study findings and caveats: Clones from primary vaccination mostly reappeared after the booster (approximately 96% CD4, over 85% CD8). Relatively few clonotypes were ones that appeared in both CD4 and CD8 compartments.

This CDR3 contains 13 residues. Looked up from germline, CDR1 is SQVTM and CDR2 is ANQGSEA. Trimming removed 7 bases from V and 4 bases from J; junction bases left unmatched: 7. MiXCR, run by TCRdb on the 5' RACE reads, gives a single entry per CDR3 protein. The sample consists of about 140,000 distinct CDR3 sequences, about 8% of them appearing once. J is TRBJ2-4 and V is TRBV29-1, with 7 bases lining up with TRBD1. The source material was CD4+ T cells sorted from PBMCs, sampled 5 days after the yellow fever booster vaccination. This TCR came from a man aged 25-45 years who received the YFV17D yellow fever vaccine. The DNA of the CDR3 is TGCAGCGCTCTCGACAGGGCTAAAAACATTCAGTACTTC. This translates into CSALDRAKNIQYF.